This T cell receptor beta chain was observed in a study of T cell clonotyping in hematopoietic cell transplantation. Study-level background: Recipient samples before transplant were obtained post-cytoreduction.

Germline CDR1 GTSNPN, CDR2 SVGIG (reference sequence). V gave up 3 bases and J gave up 1 base, with 11 bases separating them. This CDR3 has 14 residues. Assay used: immunoSEQ multiplex PCR; TCRdb lists only in-frame clones, some missing. Of tens of thousands of clones in the sample, 85% to 90% were seen once. Study-level results: Broader posttransplant TCR repertoire diversity was predicted by graft donor and pretransplant recipient Inverse Simpson Index values.

Concerning this clone: Its target is unknown.

The time point here: recipient sample about 28 days before transplant, after cytoreduction. The origin of this receptor is a man aged 60 to 75 with biphenotypic leukemia. Some clones in this sample may be carry-over from other donors' samples. V is TRBV30 and J is TRBJ2-3; D is undetermined. Sequenced material: peripheral blood mononuclear cells, taken before stem cell transplant. CDR3 DNA: TGTGCCTGGAGCCGGGCAGCAGGCACAGATACGCAGTATTTT. It encodes CAWSRAAGTDTQYF. Combining the CDR3 with reference TRBV30 and TRBJ2-3 gives the whole variable domain SQTIHQWPATLVQPVGSPLSLECTVEGTSNPNLYWYRQAAGRGLQLLFYSVGIGQISSEVPQNLSASRPQDRQFILSSKKLLLSDSGFYLCAWSRAAGTDTQYFGPGTRLTVL.